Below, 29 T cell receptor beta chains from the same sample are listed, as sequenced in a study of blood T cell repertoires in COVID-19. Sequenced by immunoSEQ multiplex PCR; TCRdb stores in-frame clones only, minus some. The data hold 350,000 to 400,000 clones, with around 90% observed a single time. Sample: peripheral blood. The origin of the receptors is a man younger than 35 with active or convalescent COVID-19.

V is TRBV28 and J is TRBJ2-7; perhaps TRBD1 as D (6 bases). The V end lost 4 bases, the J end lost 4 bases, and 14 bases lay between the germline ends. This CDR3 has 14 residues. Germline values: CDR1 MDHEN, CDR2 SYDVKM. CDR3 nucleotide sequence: TGTGCCAGCAGTTCGGACCCAGGGGCTTACGAGCAGTACTTC. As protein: CASSSDPGAYEQYF.

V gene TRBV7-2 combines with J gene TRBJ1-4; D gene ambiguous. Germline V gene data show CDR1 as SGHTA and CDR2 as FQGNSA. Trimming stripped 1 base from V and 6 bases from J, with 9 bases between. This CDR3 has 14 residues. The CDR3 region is CASSLGAADEKLFF. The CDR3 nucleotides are TGTGCCAGCAGCTTAGGGGCAGCGGATGAAAAACTGTTTTTT.

CDR3 protein: CASRETGTGPYEQYF. The CDR3 region has the DNA TGTGCCAGCAGAGAGACCGGGACAGGACCCTACGAGCAGTACTTC. The chain has TRBV19 and TRBJ2-7; 8 bases line up with TRBD1. This CDR3 spans 15 amino acids. J gave up 2 bases and V 9 bases, and 12 bases lay outside the gene matches. CDR1 LNHDA and CDR2 SQIVND come from the germline V gene (reference sequence).

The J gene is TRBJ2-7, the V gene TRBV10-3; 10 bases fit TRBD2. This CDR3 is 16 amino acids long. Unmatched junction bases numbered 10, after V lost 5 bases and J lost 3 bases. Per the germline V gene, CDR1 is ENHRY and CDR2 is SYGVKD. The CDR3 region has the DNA TGTGCCATCAGTCCGGACCTAGCGGGAGTCGGCTACGAGCAGTACTTC. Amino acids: CAISPDLAGVGYEQYF.

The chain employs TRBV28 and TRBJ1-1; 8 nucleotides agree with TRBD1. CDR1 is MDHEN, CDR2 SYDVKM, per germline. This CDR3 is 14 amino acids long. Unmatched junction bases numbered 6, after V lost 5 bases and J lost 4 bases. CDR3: CASSNRGVLTEAFF. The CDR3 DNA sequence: TGTGCCAGCAGTAACAGGGGGGTTCTCACTGAAGCTTTCTTT.

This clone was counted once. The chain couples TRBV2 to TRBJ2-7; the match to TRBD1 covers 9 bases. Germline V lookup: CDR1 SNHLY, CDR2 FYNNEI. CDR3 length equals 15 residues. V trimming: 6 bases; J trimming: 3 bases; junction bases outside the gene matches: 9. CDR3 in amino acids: CASRRQGGNDYEQYF. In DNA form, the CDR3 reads TGTGCCAGCAGGCGACAGGGGGGTAATGACTACGAGCAGTACTTC.

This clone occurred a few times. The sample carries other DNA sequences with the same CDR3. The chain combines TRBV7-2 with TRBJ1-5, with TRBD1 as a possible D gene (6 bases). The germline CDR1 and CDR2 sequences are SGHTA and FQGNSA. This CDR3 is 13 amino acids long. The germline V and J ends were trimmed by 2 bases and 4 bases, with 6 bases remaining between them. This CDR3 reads CASSLRGNQPQHF. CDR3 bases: TGTGCCAGCAGCTTAAGGGGGAATCAGCCCCAGCATTTT. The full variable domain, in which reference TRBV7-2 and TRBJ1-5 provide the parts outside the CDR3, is GAGVSQSPSNKVTEKGKDVELRCDPISGHTALYWYRQSLGQGLEFLIYFQGNSAPDKSGLPSDRFSAERTGGSVSTLTIQRTQQEDSAVYLCASSLRGNQPQHFGDGTRLSIL.

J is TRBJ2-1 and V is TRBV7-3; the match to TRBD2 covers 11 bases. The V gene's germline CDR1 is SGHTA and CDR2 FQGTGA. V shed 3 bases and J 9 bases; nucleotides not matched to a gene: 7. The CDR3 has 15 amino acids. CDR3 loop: CASSFNSGGASEQFF. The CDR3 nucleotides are TGTGCCAGCAGCTTTAATAGCGGGGGGGCCAGTGAGCAGTTCTTC.

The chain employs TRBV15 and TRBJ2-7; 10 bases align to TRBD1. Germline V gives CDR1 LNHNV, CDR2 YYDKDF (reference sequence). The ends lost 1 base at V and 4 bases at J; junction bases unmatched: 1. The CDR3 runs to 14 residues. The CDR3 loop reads CATSRGTGGYEQYF. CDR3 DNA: TGTGCCACCAGCAGAGGGACAGGGGGGTACGAGCAGTACTTC.

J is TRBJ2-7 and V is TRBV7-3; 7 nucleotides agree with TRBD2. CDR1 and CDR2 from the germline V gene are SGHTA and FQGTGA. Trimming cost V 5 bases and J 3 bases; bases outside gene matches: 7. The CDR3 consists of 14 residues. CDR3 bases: TGTGCCAGCAGCCCCTGGGGGGGGAACTACGAGCAGTACTTC. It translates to CASSPWGGNYEQYF.

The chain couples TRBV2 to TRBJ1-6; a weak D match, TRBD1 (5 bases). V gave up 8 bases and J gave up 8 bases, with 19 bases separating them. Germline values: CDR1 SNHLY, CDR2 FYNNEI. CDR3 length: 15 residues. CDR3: CASRLAAGWDSPLHF. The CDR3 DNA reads TGTGCCAGCCGCCTGGCGGCAGGGTGGGATTCACCCCTCCACTTT.

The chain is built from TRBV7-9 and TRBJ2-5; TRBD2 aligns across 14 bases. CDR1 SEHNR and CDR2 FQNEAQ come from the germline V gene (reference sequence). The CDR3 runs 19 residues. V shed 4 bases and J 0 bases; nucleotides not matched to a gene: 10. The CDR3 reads CASSSTSGGALYYQETQYF. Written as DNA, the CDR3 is TGTGCCAGCAGCTCGACTAGCGGGGGGGCGTTGTATTACCAAGAGACCCAGTACTTC. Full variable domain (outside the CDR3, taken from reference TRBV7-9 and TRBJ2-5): DTGVSQNPRHKITKRGQNVTFRCDPISEHNRLYWYRQTLGQGPEFLTYFQNEAQLEKSRLLSDRFSAERPKGSFSTLEIQRTEQGDSAMYLCASSSTSGGALYYQETQYFGPGTRLLVL.

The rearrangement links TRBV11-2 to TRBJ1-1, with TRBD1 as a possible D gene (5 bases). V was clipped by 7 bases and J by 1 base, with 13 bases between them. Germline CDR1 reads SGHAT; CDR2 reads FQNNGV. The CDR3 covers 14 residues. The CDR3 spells CASTREGTNTEAFF. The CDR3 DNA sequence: TGTGCCAGCACTCGGGAGGGGACGAACACTGAAGCTTTCTTT.

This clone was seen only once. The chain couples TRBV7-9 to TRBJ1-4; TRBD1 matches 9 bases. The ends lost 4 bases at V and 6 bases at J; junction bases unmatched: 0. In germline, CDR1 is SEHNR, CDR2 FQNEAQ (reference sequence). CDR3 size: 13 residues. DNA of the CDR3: TGTGCCAGCAGCTGGGACAGGGATGAAAAACTGTTTTTT. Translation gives CASSWDRDEKLFF.

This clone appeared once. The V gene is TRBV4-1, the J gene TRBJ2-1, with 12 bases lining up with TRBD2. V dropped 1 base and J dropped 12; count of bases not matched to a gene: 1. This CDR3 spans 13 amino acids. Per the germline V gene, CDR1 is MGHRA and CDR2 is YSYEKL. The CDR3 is CASSQASGGGQFF. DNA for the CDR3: TGCGCCAGCAGCCAAGCTAGCGGGGGGGGGCAGTTCTTC.

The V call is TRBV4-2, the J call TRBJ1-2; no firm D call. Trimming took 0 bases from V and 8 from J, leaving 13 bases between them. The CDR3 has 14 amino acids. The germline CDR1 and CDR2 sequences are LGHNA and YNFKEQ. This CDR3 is CASSQEGQERGYTF. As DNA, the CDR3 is TGTGCCAGCAGCCAAGAGGGCCAGGAAAGAGGCTACACCTTC.

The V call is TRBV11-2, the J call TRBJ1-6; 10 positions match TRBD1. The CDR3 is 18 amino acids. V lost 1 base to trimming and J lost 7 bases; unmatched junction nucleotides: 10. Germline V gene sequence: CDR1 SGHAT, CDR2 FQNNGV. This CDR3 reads CASSLGPGQGFWNSPLHF. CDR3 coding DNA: TGTGCCAGCAGCTTAGGGCCGGGACAGGGGTTTTGGAATTCACCCCTCCACTTT.

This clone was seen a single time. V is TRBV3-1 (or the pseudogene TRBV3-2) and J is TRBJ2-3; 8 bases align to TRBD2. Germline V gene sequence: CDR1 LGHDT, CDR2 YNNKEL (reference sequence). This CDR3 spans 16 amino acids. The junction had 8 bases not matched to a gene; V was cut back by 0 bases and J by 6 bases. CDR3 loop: CASSQDLAGGGDTQYF. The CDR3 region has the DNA TGTGCCAGCAGCCAAGATCTGGCGGGAGGAGGTGATACGCAGTATTTT.

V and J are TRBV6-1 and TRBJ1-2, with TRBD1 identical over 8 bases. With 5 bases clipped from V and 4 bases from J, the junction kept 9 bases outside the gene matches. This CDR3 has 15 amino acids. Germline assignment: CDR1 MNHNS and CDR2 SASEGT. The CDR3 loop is CASSPRPTGGYGYTF. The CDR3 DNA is TGTGCCAGCAGTCCCCGGCCCACAGGGGGCTATGGCTACACCTTC.

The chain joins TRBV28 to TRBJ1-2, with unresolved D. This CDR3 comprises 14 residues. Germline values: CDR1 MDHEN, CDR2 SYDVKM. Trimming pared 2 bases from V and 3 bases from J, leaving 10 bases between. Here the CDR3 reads CASSLRYIDYGYTF. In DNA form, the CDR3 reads TGTGCCAGCAGTTTACGGTATATAGACTATGGCTACACCTTC.

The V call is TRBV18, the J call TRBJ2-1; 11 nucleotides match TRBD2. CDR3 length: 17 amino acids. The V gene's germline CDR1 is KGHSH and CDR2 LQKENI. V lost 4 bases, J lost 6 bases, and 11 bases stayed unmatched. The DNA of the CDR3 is TGTGCCAGCTCACTGGTTTTAGCGGGAGGGCCCGGCAATGAGCAGTTCTTC. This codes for CASSLVLAGGPGNEQFF.

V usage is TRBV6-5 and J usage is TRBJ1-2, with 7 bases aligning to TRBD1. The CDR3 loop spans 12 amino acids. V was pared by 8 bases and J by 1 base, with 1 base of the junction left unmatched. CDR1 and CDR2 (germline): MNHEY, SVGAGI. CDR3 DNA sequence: TGTGCCAGCGCAGGGGGTAACTATGGCTACACCTTC. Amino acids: CASAGGNYGYTF.

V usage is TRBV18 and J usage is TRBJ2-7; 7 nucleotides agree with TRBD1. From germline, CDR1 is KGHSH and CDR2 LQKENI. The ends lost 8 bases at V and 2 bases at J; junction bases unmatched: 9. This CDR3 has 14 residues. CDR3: CASSRQGVPYEQYF. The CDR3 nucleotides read TGTGCCAGCAGTAGACAGGGAGTCCCCTACGAGCAGTACTTC.

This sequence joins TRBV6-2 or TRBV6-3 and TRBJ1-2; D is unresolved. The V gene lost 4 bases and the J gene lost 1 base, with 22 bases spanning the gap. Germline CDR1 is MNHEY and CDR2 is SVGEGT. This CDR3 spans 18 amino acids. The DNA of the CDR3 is TGTGCCAGCAGTTGGCTTCCAGACGGTATCGAGCGTAACTATGGCTACACCTTC. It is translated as CASSWLPDGIERNYGYTF.

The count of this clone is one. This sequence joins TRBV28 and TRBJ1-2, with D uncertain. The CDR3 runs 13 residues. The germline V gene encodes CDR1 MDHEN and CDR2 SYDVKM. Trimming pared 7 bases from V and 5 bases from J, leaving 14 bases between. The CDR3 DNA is TGTGCCAGCACCATTACTGAAAAGTATGGCTACACCTTC. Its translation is CASTITEKYGYTF.

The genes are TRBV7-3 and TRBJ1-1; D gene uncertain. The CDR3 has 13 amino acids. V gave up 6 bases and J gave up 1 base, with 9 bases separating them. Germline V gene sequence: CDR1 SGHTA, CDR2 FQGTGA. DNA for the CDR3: TGTGCCAGCAGTAACTCGGGGAACACTGAAGCTTTCTTT. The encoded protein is CASSNSGNTEAFF.

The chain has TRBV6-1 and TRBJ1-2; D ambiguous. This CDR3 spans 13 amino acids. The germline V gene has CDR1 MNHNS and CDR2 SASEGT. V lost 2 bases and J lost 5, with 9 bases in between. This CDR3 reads CASSEPGQYGYTF. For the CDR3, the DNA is TGTGCCAGCAGTGAACCTGGGCAGTATGGCTACACCTTC.

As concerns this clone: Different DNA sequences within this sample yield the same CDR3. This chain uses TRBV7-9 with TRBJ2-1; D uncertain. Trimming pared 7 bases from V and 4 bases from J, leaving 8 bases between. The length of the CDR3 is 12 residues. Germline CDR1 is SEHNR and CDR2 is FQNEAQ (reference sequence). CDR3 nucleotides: TGTGCCAGCATCTCCGGGTACAATGAGCAGTTCTTC. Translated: CASISGYNEQFF.

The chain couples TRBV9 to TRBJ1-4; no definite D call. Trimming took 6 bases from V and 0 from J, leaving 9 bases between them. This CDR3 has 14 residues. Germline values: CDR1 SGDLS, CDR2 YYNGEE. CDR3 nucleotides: TGTGCCAGCACCCCCAGTGCAACTAATGAAAAACTGTTTTTT. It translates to CASTPSATNEKLFF.